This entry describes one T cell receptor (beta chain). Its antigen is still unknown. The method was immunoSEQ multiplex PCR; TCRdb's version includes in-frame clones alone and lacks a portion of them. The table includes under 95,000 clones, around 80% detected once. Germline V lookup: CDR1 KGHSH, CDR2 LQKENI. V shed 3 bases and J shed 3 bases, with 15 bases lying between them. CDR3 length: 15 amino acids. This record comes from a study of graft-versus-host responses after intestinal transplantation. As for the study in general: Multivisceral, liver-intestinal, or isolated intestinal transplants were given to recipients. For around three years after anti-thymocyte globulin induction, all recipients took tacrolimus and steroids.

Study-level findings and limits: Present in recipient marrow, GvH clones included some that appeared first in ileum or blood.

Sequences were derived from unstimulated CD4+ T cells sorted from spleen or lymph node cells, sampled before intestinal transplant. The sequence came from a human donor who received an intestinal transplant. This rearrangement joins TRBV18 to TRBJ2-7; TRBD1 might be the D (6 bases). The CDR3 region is CASSPSGQRSYEQYF. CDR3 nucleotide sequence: TGTGCCAGCTCACCCTCAGGACAGAGAAGCTACGAGCAGTACTTC.